The 5 T cell receptor beta chains below come from one sample, sequenced in a study of blood T cell repertoires in COVID-19. The method was immunoSEQ multiplex PCR; TCRdb's version includes in-frame clones alone and lacks a portion of them. The sample includes a few hundred thousand clones, around four fifths seen only once; the top ten take about 4.5%. The source material was peripheral blood. These receptors all stem from a man aged 55 to 70 who had recovered from COVID-19.

This chain joins TRBV15 and TRBJ2-6, with D hard to call. The ends were cut back, 2 bases at V and 2 bases at J, with 4 bases in the middle. The CDR3 contains 14 residues. Germline values: CDR1 LNHNV, CDR2 YYDKDF (reference sequence). CDR3 residues: CATSRITGANVLTF. CDR3 bases: TGTGCCACCAGCAGAATTACTGGGGCCAACGTCCTGACTTTC.

V usage is TRBV7-2 and J usage is TRBJ2-7, with a weak D call TRBD2 (6 bases). The V gene's germline CDR1 is SGHTA and CDR2 FQGNSA. This CDR3 is built from 16 residues. V dropped 5 bases and J dropped 2 bases, with 19 bases sitting between them. CDR3 DNA sequence: TGTGCCAGCAGCGGCGAGGGACTGTTCGCCACCTACGAGCAGTACTTC. This sequence encodes CASSGEGLFATYEQYF.

The chain recombines TRBV6-5 with TRBJ1-6; the match to TRBD1 covers 7 bases. The trim removed 9 bases at V and 6 bases at J, leaving 5 bases unmatched. The CDR3 spans 13 residues. Germline V gene data show CDR1 as MNHEY and CDR2 as SVGAGI. The CDR3 region has the DNA TGTGCCAGTACGGGGACAGCTAATTCACCCCTCCACTTT. Translating gives CASTGTANSPLHF.

The chain recombines TRBV12-5 with TRBJ2-1, with 9 nucleotides matching TRBD2. After removal of 5 bases from V and 7 bases from J, the junction contained 9 bases not matched to a gene. The germline CDR1 and CDR2 sequences are LGHNT and FRNRAP. The length of the CDR3 is 15 residues. CDR3 protein: CASGPAVSGSNEQFF. The CDR3 nucleotides read TGTGCTAGTGGTCCAGCCGTTAGCGGGAGTAATGAGCAGTTCTTC.

J is TRBJ1-1 and V is TRBV28; 8 bases align to TRBD1. The trim removed 6 bases at V and 1 base at J, leaving 7 bases unmatched. The CDR3 consists of 15 residues. Germline values: CDR1 MDHEN, CDR2 SYDVKM. The CDR3 DNA follows: TGTGCCAGCAGGACATCCGGGACAGGGAACACTGAAGCTTTCTTT. It codes for CASRTSGTGNTEAFF.